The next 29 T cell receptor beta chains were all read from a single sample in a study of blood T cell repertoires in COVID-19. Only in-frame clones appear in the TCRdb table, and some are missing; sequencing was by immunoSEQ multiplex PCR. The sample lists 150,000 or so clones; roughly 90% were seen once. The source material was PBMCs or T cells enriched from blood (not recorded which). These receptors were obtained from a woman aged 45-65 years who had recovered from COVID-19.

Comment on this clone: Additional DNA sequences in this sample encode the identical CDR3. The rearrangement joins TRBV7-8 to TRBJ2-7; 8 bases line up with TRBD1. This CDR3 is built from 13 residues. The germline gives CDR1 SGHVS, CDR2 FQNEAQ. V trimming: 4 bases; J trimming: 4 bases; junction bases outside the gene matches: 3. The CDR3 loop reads CASSSDRGYEQYF. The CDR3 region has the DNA TGTGCCAGCAGCTCTGACAGGGGATACGAGCAGTACTTC.

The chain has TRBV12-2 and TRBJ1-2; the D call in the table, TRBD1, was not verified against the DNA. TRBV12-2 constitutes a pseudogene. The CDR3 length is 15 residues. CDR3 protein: CASHPRDSNYYGYTF. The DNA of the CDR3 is TGTGCAAGTCACCCCCGGGACAGCAACTACTATGGCTACACCTTC.

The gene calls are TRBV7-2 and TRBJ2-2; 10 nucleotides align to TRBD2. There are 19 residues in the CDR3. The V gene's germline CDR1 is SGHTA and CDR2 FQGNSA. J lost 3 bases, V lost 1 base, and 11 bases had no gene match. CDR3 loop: CASSLGLLAGGRDTGELFF. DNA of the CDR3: TGTGCCAGCAGCTTAGGTCTCTTAGCGGGAGGACGGGACACCGGGGAGCTGTTTTTT.

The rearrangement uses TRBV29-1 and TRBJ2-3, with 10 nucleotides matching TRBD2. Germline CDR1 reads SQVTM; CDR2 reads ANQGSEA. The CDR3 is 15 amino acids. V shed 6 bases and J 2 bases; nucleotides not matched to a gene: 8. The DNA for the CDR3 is TGCAGCGTCCAGTGGACTAGCGGCTACACAGATACGCAGTATTTT. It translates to CSVQWTSGYTDTQYF.

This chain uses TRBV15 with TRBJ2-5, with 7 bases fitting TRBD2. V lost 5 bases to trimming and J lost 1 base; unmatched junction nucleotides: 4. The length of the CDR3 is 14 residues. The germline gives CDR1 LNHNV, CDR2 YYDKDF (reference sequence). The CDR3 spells CATSYGGTQETQYF. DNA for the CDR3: TGTGCCACCAGCTACGGGGGGACCCAAGAGACCCAGTACTTC.

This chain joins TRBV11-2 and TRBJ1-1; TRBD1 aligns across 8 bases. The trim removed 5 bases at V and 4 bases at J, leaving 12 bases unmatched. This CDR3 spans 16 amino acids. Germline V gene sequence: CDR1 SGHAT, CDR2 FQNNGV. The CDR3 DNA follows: TGTGCCAGCAGCCCAGACCATGTAGACAGGGGCACTGAAGCTTTCTTT. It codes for CASSPDHVDRGTEAFF.

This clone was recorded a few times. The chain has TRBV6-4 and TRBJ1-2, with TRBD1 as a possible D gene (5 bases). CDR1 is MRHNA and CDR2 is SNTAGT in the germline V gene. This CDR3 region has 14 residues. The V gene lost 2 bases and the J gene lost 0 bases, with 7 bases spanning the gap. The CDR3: CASSDTGANYGYTF. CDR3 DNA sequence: TGTGCCAGCAGTGACACAGGAGCTAACTATGGCTACACCTTC.

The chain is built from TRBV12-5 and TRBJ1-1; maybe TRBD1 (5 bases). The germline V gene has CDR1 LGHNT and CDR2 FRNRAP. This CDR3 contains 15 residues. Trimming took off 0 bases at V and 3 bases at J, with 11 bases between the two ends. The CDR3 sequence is CASGLVRGEYTEAFF. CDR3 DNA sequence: TGTGCTAGTGGTTTGGTAAGGGGCGAGTACACTGAAGCTTTCTTT. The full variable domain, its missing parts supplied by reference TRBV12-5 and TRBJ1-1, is DARVTQTPRHKVTEMGQEVTMRCQPILGHNTVFWYRQTMMQGLELLAYFRNRAPLDDSGMPKDRFSAEMPDATLATLKIQPSEPRDSAVYFCASGLVRGEYTEAFFGQGTRLTVV.

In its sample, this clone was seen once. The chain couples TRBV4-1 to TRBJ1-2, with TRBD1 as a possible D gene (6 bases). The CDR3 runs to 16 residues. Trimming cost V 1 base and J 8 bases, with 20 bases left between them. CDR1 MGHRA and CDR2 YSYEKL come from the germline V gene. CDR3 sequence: CASSQVGILTGLGYTF. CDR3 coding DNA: TGCGCCAGCAGCCAAGTTGGGATCTTGACAGGATTGGGCTACACCTTC.

DNA for the CDR3: TGTGCCAGCAGTTACGTGGGGAGTCGCACAGATACGCAGTATTTT. Translated: CASSYVGSRTDTQYF. V gene TRBV6-5 combines with J gene TRBJ2-3, with D maybe TRBD2 (5 bases). Trimming removed 2 bases from V and 1 base from J, with 10 bases in between. The CDR3 is 15 residues long. Germline values: CDR1 MNHEY, CDR2 SVGAGI.

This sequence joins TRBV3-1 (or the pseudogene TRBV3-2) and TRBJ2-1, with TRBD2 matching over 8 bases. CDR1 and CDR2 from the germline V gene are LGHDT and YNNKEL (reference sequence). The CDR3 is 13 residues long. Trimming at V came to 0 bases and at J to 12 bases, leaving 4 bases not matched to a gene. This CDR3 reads CASSQDRAGGQFF. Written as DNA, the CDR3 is TGTGCCAGCAGCCAAGATCGGGCGGGAGGGCAGTTCTTC.

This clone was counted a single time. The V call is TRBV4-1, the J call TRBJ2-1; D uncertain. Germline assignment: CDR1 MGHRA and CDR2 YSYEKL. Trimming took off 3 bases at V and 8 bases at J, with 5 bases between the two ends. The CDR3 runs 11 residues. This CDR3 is CASSQFDEQFF. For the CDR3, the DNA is TGCGCCAGCAGCCAGTTCGATGAGCAGTTCTTC.

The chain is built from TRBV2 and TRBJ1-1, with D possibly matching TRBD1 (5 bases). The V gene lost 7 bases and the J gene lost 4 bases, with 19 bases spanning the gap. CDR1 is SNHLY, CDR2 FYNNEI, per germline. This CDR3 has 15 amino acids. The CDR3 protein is CASNIRAQGITEAFF. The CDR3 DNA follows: TGTGCCAGCAACATCCGGGCCCAGGGAATCACTGAAGCTTTCTTT. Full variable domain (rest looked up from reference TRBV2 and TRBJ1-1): EPEVTQTPSHQVTQMGQEVILRCVPISNHLYFYWYRQILGQKVEFLVSFYNNEISEKSEIFDDQFSVERPDGSNFTLKIRSTKLEDSAMYFCASNIRAQGITEAFFGQGTRLTVV.

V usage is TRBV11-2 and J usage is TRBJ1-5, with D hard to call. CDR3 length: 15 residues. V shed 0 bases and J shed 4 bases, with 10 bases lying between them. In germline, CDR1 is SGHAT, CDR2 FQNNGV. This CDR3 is CASSLDGYGNQPQHF. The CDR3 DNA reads TGTGCCAGCAGCTTAGATGGGTACGGGAATCAGCCCCAGCATTTT. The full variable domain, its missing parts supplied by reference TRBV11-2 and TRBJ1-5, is EAGVAQSPRYKIIEKRQSVAFWCNPISGHATLYWYQQILGQGPKLLIQFQNNGVVDDSQLPKDRFSAERLKGVDSTLKIQPAKLEDSAVYLCASSLDGYGNQPQHFGDGTRLSIL.

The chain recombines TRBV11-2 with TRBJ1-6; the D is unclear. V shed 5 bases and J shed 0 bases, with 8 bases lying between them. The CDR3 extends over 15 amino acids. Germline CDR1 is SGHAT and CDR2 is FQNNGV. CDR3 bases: TGTGCCAGCAGCCTAAGGAGCTCCTATAATTCACCCCTCCACTTT. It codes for CASSLRSSYNSPLHF.

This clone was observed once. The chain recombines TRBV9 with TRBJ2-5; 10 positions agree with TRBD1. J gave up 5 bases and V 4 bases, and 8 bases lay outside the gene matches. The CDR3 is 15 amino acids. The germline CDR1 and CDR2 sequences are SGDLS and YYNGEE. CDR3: CASSPRDRGGETQYF. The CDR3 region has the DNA TGTGCCAGCAGCCCCCGGGACAGGGGTGGGGAGACCCAGTACTTC.

The CDR3 DNA reads TGTGCCAGCAGCTATGGACTAGCGGGAACGTACGAGCAGTACTTC. Amino acids: CASSYGLAGTYEQYF. The chain recombines TRBV7-6 with TRBJ2-7; the match to TRBD2 covers 12 bases. CDR1 is SGHVS and CDR2 is FNYEAQ in the germline V gene. With 4 bases clipped from V and 4 bases from J, the junction kept 5 bases outside the gene matches. The CDR3 contains 15 residues.

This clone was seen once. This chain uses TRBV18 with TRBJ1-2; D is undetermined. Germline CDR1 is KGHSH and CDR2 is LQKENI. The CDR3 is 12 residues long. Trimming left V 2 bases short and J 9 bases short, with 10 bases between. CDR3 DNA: TGTGCCAGCTCACCAGACAAAAGGAGCTACACCTTC. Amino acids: CASSPDKRSYTF.

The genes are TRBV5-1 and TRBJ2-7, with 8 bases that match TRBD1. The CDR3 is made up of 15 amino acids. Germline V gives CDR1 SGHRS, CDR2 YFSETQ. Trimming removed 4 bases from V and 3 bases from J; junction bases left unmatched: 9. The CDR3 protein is CASSPKGTGGYEQYF. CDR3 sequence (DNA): TGCGCCAGCAGCCCCAAAGGGACAGGAGGCTACGAGCAGTACTTC.

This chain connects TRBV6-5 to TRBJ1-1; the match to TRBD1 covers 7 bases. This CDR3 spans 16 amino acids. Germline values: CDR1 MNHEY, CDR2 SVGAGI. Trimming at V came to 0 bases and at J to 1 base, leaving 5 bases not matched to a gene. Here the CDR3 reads CASSYSPGQRNTEAFF. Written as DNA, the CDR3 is TGTGCCAGCAGTTACTCTCCGGGACAGAGGAACACTGAAGCTTTCTTT.

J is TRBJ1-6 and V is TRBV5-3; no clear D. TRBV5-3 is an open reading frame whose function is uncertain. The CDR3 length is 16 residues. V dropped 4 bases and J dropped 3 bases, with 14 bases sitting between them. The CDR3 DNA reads TGTGCCAGAAGCCCCCTTCTCCCGGGCTATAATTCACCCCTCCACTTT. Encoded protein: CARSPLLPGYNSPLHF.

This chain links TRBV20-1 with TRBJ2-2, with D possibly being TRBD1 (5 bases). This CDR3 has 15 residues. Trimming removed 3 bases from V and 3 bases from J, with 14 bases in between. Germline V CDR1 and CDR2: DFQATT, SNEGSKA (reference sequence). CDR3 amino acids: CSASDGSTDTGELFF. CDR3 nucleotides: TGCAGTGCTAGTGACGGATCGACAGACACCGGGGAGCTGTTTTTT.

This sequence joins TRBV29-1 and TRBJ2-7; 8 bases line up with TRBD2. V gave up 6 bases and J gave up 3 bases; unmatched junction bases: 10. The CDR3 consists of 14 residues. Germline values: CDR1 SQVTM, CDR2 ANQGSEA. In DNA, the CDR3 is TGCAGCGTCGCCGGGACTAGTTTCCTCTACGAGCAGTACTTC. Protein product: CSVAGTSFLYEQYF.

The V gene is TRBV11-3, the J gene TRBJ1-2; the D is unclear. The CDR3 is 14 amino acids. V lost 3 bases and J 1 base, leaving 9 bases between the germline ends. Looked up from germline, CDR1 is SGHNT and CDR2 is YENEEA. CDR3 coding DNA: TGTGCCAGCAGCTTGGGTGGGAGTAACTATGGCTACACCTTC. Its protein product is CASSLGGSNYGYTF.

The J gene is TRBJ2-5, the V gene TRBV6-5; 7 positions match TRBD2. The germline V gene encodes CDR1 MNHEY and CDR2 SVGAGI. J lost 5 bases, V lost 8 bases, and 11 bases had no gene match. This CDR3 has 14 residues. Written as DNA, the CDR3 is TGTGCCAGCGTGGGGCGGGGGAGCCTCGAGACCCAGTACTTC. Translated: CASVGRGSLETQYF.

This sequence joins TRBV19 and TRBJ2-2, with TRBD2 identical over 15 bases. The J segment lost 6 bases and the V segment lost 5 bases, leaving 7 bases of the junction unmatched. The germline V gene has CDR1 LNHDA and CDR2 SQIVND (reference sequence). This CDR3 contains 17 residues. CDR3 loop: CASSPGLAGGPAGELFF. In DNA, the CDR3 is TGTGCCAGTAGTCCCGGACTAGCGGGAGGGCCGGCCGGGGAGCTGTTTTTT.

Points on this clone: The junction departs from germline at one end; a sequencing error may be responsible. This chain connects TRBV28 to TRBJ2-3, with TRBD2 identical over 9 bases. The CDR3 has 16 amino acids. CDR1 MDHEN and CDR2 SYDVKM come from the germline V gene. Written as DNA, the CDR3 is TGTGCCAGCAGCTTATGGAGCGGGGGGATCACAGATACGCAGTATTTT. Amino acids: CASSLWSGGITDTQYF.

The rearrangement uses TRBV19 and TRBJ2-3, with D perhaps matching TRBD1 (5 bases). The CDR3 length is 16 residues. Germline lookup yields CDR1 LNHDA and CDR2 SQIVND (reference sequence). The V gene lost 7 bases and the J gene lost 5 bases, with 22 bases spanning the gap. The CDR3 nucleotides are TGTGCCAGTACCCCTGGGCAGGGTAGGTTACAAGATACGCAGTATTTT. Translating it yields CASTPGQGRLQDTQYF.

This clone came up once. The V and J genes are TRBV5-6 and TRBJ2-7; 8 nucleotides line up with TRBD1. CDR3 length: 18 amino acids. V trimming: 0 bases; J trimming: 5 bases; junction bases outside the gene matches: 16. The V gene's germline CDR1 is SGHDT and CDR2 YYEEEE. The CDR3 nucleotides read TGTGCCAGCAGCTTGGAGCCTCATAGGACAGGGAAGGAGGACGAGCAGTACTTC. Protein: CASSLEPHRTGKEDEQYF.